This is a list of T cell receptor beta chains from one sample in a study of low-dose radiotherapy and immunotherapy resistance in tumors. Using its own MiXCR run on the reads, TCRdb lists one record per CDR3 protein. The table records some 88,000 distinct CDR3 sequences, 9.4% of them present only once. Sequenced here: PBMCs, sampled before treatment. These receptors were collected from a male donor with prostate cancer. Both conserved end residues are part of each CDR3. The D gene is left open where the match is weak. For some rows the clone size is stated as once, few or many, or as a class when expanded; others skip it.

v_call,d_call,clone_size,j_call,cdr3_nt,cdr3_aa
TRBV5-1,NA,NA,TRBJ2-1,TGCGCCAGCAGCTTAACTTTCCAAGCCGATGAGCAGTTCTTC,CASSLTFQADEQFF
TRBV2,TRBD1,few,TRBJ2-7,TGTGCCAGCAGTACACAGGGGGCTGCCTCCTACGAGCAGTACTTC,CASSTQGAASYEQYF
TRBV9,NA,few,TRBJ2-3,TGTGCCAGCAGCGTAGTACCGGGAAGTAGCACAGATACGCAGTATTTT,CASSVVPGSSTDTQYF
TRBV6-6,TRBD1,many,TRBJ1-5,TGTGCCAGCAGTCAACAGGGGGGCAATCAGCCCCAGCATTTT,CASSQQGGNQPQHF
TRBV10-2,TRBD2,many,TRBJ2-2,TGCGCCAGCAGTGAGGCGGGAGGTTCAACCGGGGAGCTGTTTTTT,CASSEAGGSTGELFF
TRBV13,NA,NA,TRBJ1-2,TGCGCCAGCAGCCAAGGACCCTTCTCGGACTATGGCTACACCTTC,CASSQGPFSDYGYTF
TRBV15,NA,many,TRBJ2-4,TGTGCCACCAGCACCCTAGCCAAAAACATTCAGTACTTC,CATSTLAKNIQYF
TRBV12-3/TRBV12-4,NA,few,TRBJ2-7,TGTGCCAGCAGCTCCCAACTTGGGTACGAGCAGTACTTC,CASSSQLGYEQYF
TRBV7-8,NA,many,TRBJ1-1,TGTGCCAGCAGCTTAAACGGGCCGCGCACAGGGCCCACTGAAGCTTTCTTT,CASSLNGPRTGPTEAFF
TRBV5-4,TRBD2,many,TRBJ2-2,TGTGCCAGCAGCTCGGGAGGGGACAACACCGGGGAGCTGTTTTTT,CASSSGGDNTGELFF
TRBV28,TRBD1,few,TRBJ1-3,TGTGCCAGCAGTTTTCCTGGACAGGGGGCCGGAAACACCATATATTTT,CASSFPGQGAGNTIYF
TRBV5-1,NA,many,TRBJ1-4,TGCGCCAGCAGCTTGCAGGGGAACCTGGGGGAAAAACTGTTTTTT,CASSLQGNLGEKLFF
TRBV3-1,NA,many,TRBJ2-3,TGTGCCAGCAGCCAAGATATGGCATATACGCAGTATTTT,CASSQDMAYTQYF
TRBV20-1,TRBD1,many,TRBJ1-2,TGCAGTGCCCGGGACAGCACATACGGCTATGGCTACACCTTC,CSARDSTYGYGYTF
TRBV29-1,NA,many,TRBJ2-1,TGCAGCGTTGGTCGGCAGAGCTCCTACAATGAGCAGTTCTTC,CSVGRQSSYNEQFF
TRBV5-1,NA,many,TRBJ2-1,TGCGCCAGCAGCTTGGACAGTAGGGGTGAGCAGTTCTTC,CASSLDSRGEQFF
TRBV5-6,TRBD1,few,TRBJ1-5,TGTGCCAGCAGACGACAGGGGATTAGCAATCAGCCCCAGCATTTT,CASRRQGISNQPQHF
TRBV29-1,NA,many,TRBJ2-7,TGCAGCGTTGTCACATCGATCGAGTACTTC,CSVVTSIEYF
TRBV20-1,NA,many,TRBJ2-3,TGCAGTGCTAGAGAACTAGAACGTACGCAGTATTTT,CSARELERTQYF
TRBV7-2,NA,many,TRBJ1-1,TGTGCCAGCAGCCAGGGGCCGGTAGCTGAAGCTTTCTTT,CASSQGPVAEAFF
TRBV28,TRBD1,many,TRBJ2-5,TGTGCCAGCAGTTCCGGGACAGGGAGAGAGACCCAGTACTTC,CASSSGTGRETQYF
TRBV6-5,NA,NA,TRBJ1-1,TGTGCCAGCAGTGGGGCTGGGACCATGAACACTGAAGCTTTCTTT,CASSGAGTMNTEAFF
TRBV30,TRBD2,many,TRBJ2-7,TGTGCCTGGAGAGCTAGCGGTTACGAGCAGTACTTC,CAWRASGYEQYF
TRBV28,NA,NA,TRBJ1-2,TGTGCCAGCGGGTCCCGGGACTGGGGCCGCACCTTC,CASGSRDWGRTF
TRBV5-6,NA,few,TRBJ2-7,TGTGCCAGCAGCGTTGCACTATTCTACGAGCAGTACTTC,CASSVALFYEQYF
TRBV29-1,TRBD2,NA,TRBJ2-5,TGCAGCGCCGTGTTTGGCGGGAGGGCCGTTGGGGAGACCCAGTACTTC,CSAVFGGRAVGETQYF
TRBV9,TRBD2,NA,TRBJ2-2,TGTGCCAGCAGCGTTAGCGGGCCCACGAACACCGGGGAGCTGTTTTTT,CASSVSGPTNTGELFF
TRBV7-2,NA,many,TRBJ1-6,TGTGCCAGCAGCTTAAGCCAGAGTGAAATTTCACCCCTCCACTTT,CASSLSQSEISPLHF
TRBV19,NA,many,TRBJ1-1,TGTGCCAGTAGTATCGCCTCAGGTGGTGAAGCTTTCTTT,CASSIASGGEAFF
TRBV28,TRBD2,many,TRBJ2-1,TGTGCCAGCAGCCTTGGGACTAGCGGGAATTTTTACAATGAGCAGTTCTTC,CASSLGTSGNFYNEQFF
TRBV9,NA,many,TRBJ2-2,TGTGCCAGCAGCGTAGAGGACCCCTCCGGGGAGCTGTTTTTT,CASSVEDPSGELFF
TRBV7-2,TRBD2,many,TRBJ2-2,TGTGCCAGCAGCCGGGACTACGCGACCGGGGAGCTGTTTTTT,CASSRDYATGELFF
TRBV11-2,NA,many,TRBJ2-1,TGTGCCAGCAGCTGGGCAGGGGGGAACAATGAGCAGTTCTTC,CASSWAGGNNEQFF
TRBV4-2,NA,many,TRBJ2-1,TGTGCCAGCAGCCAATCCCCTCCCGGGACCCCCAACAATGAGCAGTTCTTC,CASSQSPPGTPNNEQFF
TRBV12-3/TRBV12-4,TRBD1,NA,TRBJ2-7,TGTGCCAGCAGTCCCGGGACAGGACAGCAGTACTTC,CASSPGTGQQYF
TRBV5-6,TRBD2,NA,TRBJ2-4,TGCGCCAGCAGCCAAGATCAATCTAGCGGAAACATTCAGTACTTC,CASSQDQSSGNIQYF
TRBV4-1,TRBD1,many,TRBJ1-2,TGCGCCAGCAGCCAGACGACAGGGGGGCCCTATGGCTACACCTTC,CASSQTTGGPYGYTF
TRBV18,TRBD2,NA,TRBJ2-1,TGTGCCAGCTCGGCCGGGACTAGCGGGAGTCGGGGTGAGCAGTTCTTC,CASSAGTSGSRGEQFF
TRBV20-1,NA,many,TRBJ2-7,TGCAGTGCTAGAGCAACGGGGGCGGGAGTCAACGAGCAGTACTTC,CSARATGAGVNEQYF
TRBV7-6,TRBD1,many,TRBJ2-1,TGTGCCAGCAGCACGGGACAGCTCTACAATGAGCAGTTCTTC,CASSTGQLYNEQFF
TRBV19,NA,many,TRBJ2-3,TGTGCCAGTAGTTCGGGCGGGGCGGATACGCAGTATTTT,CASSSGGADTQYF
TRBV20-1,TRBD1,many,TRBJ2-3,TGCAGTGCTAGAAACCCCTGGGACAGCGCCGGCACAGATACGCAGTATTTT,CSARNPWDSAGTDTQYF
TRBV18,TRBD2,many,TRBJ2-7,TGTGCCAGCTCCCGGGGGGCGGGAGGCGAGCAGTACTTC,CASSRGAGGEQYF
TRBV20-1,NA,many,TRBJ2-1,TGCAGTGCTAGAGACCCCCTAGTCAGTGAGCAGTTCTTC,CSARDPLVSEQFF
TRBV4-1,NA,many,TRBJ1-6,TGCGCCAGCACCAGTTCCGTTGGGTCACCCCTCCACTTT,CASTSSVGSPLHF
TRBV18,NA,many,TRBJ2-5,TGTGCCAGCTCCCCCGGCTCGGCAGAGACCCAGTACTTC,CASSPGSAETQYF
TRBV7-7,TRBD2,many,TRBJ2-5,TGTGCCAGCAGCAACGGGAGGGAGACCCAGTACTTC,CASSNGRETQYF
TRBV6-2/TRBV6-3,TRBD1,many,TRBJ2-2,TGTGCCAGCAGTTTGGCCGGGACAGGGTCCGCCGGGGAGCTGTTTTTT,CASSLAGTGSAGELFF
TRBV5-1,NA,NA,TRBJ2-2,NA,CASSLRAGANTGELFFF
TRBV28,NA,many,TRBJ2-7,TGTGCCAGCAGTCCCCGGCAGGAGCAGTACTTC,CASSPRQEQYF
TRBV5-4,NA,once,TRBJ2-2,TGTGCCAGCAGCCCTTTGGCTGGGGGCCTGAACGCCGGGGAGCTGTTTTTT,CASSPLAGGLNAGELFF
TRBV20-1,NA,NA,TRBJ1-6,TGCAATGCTAGAGTGAGACCGTTGAATTCACCCCTCCACTTT,CNARVRPLNSPLHF
TRBV3-1,NA,many,TRBJ1-2,TGTGCCAGCAGCCAAGGCGGGCCCCTTAACTATGGCTACACCTTC,CASSQGGPLNYGYTF
TRBV27,NA,many,TRBJ1-4,TGTGCCAGCAGTAGGGACAAGGGGGAAAAACTGTTTTTT,CASSRDKGEKLFF